These 13 T cell receptor beta chains came from one sample sequenced in a study of cytomegalovirus exposure and HLA in healthy donors (dated by TCRdb to 2017 to 2019). The protocol used for the library was the immunoSEQ multiplex PCR assay. For the multiplex PCR, a mixture combining 60 forward primers for TCR Vbeta segments and 13 reverse primers for TCR Jbeta segments was used. The immuneACCESS repertoire file appears here via TCRdb, limited to in-frame rearrangements. These files lack a portion of the clones; in checked studies, under half of the deficit traces to unresolved V genes, and the cause of the others is not known. Here the sample has approximately 140,000 clones; roughly 88% occur a single time. The ten top clones hold about 0.51% of the sample. The sequenced sample consisted of PBMCs. All receptors derive from a woman in her thirties or forties in good health and CMV-seronegative.

This clone is a singleton in its sample. The J gene is TRBJ1-6, the V gene TRBV4-3; TRBD1 agrees at 11 bases. The CDR3 sequence is 16 residues long. V lost 0 bases to trimming and J lost 6 bases; unmatched junction nucleotides: 1. Germline assignment: CDR1 LGHNA and CDR2 YSLEER. CDR3 sequence (DNA): TGCGCCAGCAGCCAAGAGGGGACAGGGGGTAATTCACCCCTCCACTTT. Translating gives CASSQEGTGGNSPLHF.

The gene calls are TRBV10-1 and TRBJ2-2, with D possibly being TRBD1 (6 bases). The CDR3 consists of 14 residues. Germline loops: CDR1 WNHNN, CDR2 SYGVQD (reference sequence). The V end was cut by 3 bases, the J end by 4 bases, with 9 bases between. CDR3 in amino acids: CASSEQGSTGELFF. CDR3 coding DNA: TGCGCCAGCAGTGAACAGGGCTCCACCGGGGAGCTGTTTTTT.

This chain links TRBV5-1 with TRBJ1-1; possible D gene TRBD1, 5 bases. The CDR3 is made up of 14 amino acids. CDR1 and CDR2 from the germline V gene are SGHRS and YFSETQ. The V and J ends lost 4 bases and 3 bases respectively, with 13 bases between them. The CDR3 region is CASSPQGGDTEAFF. CDR3 nucleotide sequence: TGCGCCAGCAGCCCGCAGGGAGGGGACACTGAAGCTTTCTTT.

This clone was seen only a few times. This chain connects TRBV5-6 to TRBJ1-4, with 9 bases fitting TRBD1. V dropped 4 bases and J dropped 6; count of bases not matched to a gene: 7. Per germline, CDR1 SGHDT and CDR2 YYEEEE. The CDR3 length is 15 residues. Here the CDR3 DNA reads TGTGCCAGCAGCCGACCGGGACAGGGAGATGAAAAACTGTTTTTT. It encodes CASSRPGQGDEKLFF.

This chain connects TRBV7-2 to TRBJ1-5; the D gene is possibly TRBD1 (6 bases). CDR3 length: 15 residues. The germline CDR1 and CDR2 sequences are SGHTA and FQGNSA. V was cut by 5 bases and J by 3 bases, with 14 bases left in between. CDR3 coding DNA: TGTGCCAGCAGCCCCCACGCAGGGGCCAATCAGCCCCAGCATTTT. Encoded protein: CASSPHAGANQPQHF.

The chain has TRBV29-1 and TRBJ1-2; D may be TRBD1 (6 bases). The CDR3 consists of 13 residues. Trimming pared 6 bases from V and 4 bases from J, leaving 15 bases between. CDR1 is SQVTM, CDR2 ANQGSEA, per germline. CDR3 residues: CSVGVGGSYGYTF. The CDR3 DNA follows: TGCAGCGTGGGGGTTGGGGGCAGCTATGGCTACACCTTC.

This chain connects TRBV6-6 to TRBJ1-1; D not certain. V was cut by 7 bases and J by 6 bases, with 21 bases left in between. This CDR3 spans 15 amino acids. Germline V lookup: CDR1 MNHNY, CDR2 SVGAGI (reference sequence). CDR3 bases: TGTGCCAGCACAACGCCGGACTCCGAATGGGCTGAAGCTTTCTTT. Its translation: CASTTPDSEWAEAFF.

This chain links TRBV5-1 with TRBJ2-5, with 11 bases that match TRBD2. Germline V gene data show CDR1 as SGHRS and CDR2 as YFSETQ. The V and J ends lost 2 bases and 5 bases, in that order; junction bases with no gene match: 11. This CDR3 is built from 17 residues. CDR3 nucleotide sequence: TGCGCCAGCAGCTTCACTAGCGGGAGAGAGTTTTGGGAGACCCAGTACTTC. Translated, it gives CASSFTSGREFWETQYF.

The genes are TRBV5-4 and TRBJ2-3, with TRBD2 identical over 14 bases. Germline loops: CDR1 SGHNT, CDR2 YYREEE (reference sequence). This CDR3 has 17 residues. Trimming at V came to 0 bases and at J to 4 bases, leaving 4 bases not matched to a gene. DNA for the CDR3: TGTGCCAGCAGCTTGGGGACTAGCGGGAGGTCCGCAGATACGCAGTATTTT. Translating it yields CASSLGTSGRSADTQYF.

The chain couples TRBV30 to TRBJ1-6, with 8 bases lining up with TRBD1. V dropped 3 bases and J dropped 0; count of bases not matched to a gene: 10. CDR1 is GTSNPN, CDR2 SVGIG, per germline (reference sequence). The CDR3 length is 18 residues. The DNA for the CDR3 is TGTGCCTGGAGGACCGGACAGGGTCGCGGCTCCTATAATTCACCCCTCCACTTT. Its translation: CAWRTGQGRGSYNSPLHF.

The V call is TRBV9, the J call TRBJ1-2, with TRBD1 as a possible D gene (5 bases). Germline V lookup: CDR1 SGDLS, CDR2 YYNGEE. V lost 5 bases and J 8 bases, leaving 19 bases between the germline ends. CDR3 size: 14 residues. CDR3 in DNA: TGTGCCAGCAGTCAAAGGCAGGGATTCGGGGGCTACACCTTC. Its protein is CASSQRQGFGGYTF.

A word on this clone: The sample carries other DNA sequences with the same CDR3. This chain joins TRBV5-6 and TRBJ1-5; 7 nucleotides agree with TRBD1. This CDR3 is built from 14 residues. Trimming cost V 3 bases and J 5 bases; bases outside gene matches: 5. The germline V gene has CDR1 SGHDT and CDR2 YYEEEE. The chain's CDR3 is CASSYRDRDQPQHF. CDR3 nucleotides: TGTGCCAGCAGCTACAGGGACAGAGATCAGCCCCAGCATTTT.

V gene TRBV7-6 combines with J gene TRBJ2-5; 7 positions match TRBD2. CDR1 is SGHVS, CDR2 FNYEAQ, per germline. The length of the CDR3 is 15 residues. Losses at the gene ends were 1 base for V and 5 bases for J; bases not matched to a gene: 7. For the CDR3, the DNA is TGTGCCAGCAGCTTAGAGGCGGGAGCGGGGGAGACCCAGTACTTC. Protein product: CASSLEAGAGETQYF.